One TCR beta chain is described in this entry. The data were taken from a study of blood T cell repertoires in COVID-19. This CDR3 has 14 amino acids. The V and J ends lost 1 base and 6 bases respectively, with 11 bases between them. Germline loops: CDR1 SGHTA, CDR2 FQGNSA. Study processing details: Estimated nucleated cell counts came from reference gene primer amplification. Profiled with immunoSEQ multiplex PCR; TCRdb holds only in-frame clones, not every one. That table is the source of V, J and clone size, and D and trimming were worked out from the DNA. The table records 200,000 to 300,000 clones, roughly 86% of them present only once.

The TCR comes from a woman aged 70-85 years with active or convalescent COVID-19. The V and J genes are TRBV7-2 and TRBJ2-3; TRBD2 is a possible D gene (6 bases). Material: peripheral blood. The CDR3 loop is CASSLDGAGDTQYF. CDR3 DNA: TGTGCCAGCAGCTTAGATGGGGCGGGGGATACGCAGTATTTT.